This section outlines one T cell receptor beta chain sequence together with its context. Its antigen is still unknown. Base-call qualities are not available, and no considerably larger clone is one nucleotide away. The data belong to a study of blood T cell repertoires in COVID-19 (dated by TCRdb to the early 2020s). The study in broad terms: Collaborator samples came from the United States, Italy and Spain and covered acute and convalescent phases of COVID-19. The prospective study material was composed of cDNA or gDNA derived from T cells, B-cell-depleted T cells, or PBMCs. Subjects who had been exposed to COVID-19, were actively infected with it, or had recovered from it provided the deeply sampled blood TCRbeta repertoires that made up the dataset. A freely available public database, intended as a resource for researchers studying the immune response to SARS-CoV-2, is where the repertoires were released. The samples were drawn from two sources: the first 160 participants of the ongoing ImmuneRACE study, and approximately 1,300 subjects contributed by 6 global collaborators. Sample metadata almost always included a de-identified subject ID, COVID-19 status, age in years and sex. Where HLA class I and class II types were available, the types were taken from metadata supplied by the sample provider, not from assay-based typing.

Reading from cysteine to phenylalanine, the CDR3 counts 15 amino acids. Only CDR3 DNA is held: 45 bases, read in frame from base 1. V is cut back by 1 base and J by 4 bases, with 5 bases in the junction unmatched. The germline V gene yields SGHAT for CDR1 and FQNNGV for CDR2. TCRbeta CDR3 regions were amplified from genomic DNA by means of the immunoSEQ Assay, a bias-controlled multiplex PCR. As for the original processing: The number of nucleated cells in each sample was estimated by amplification of reference gene primers within the assay. To quantify the absolute abundance of each unique TCRbeta CDR3 rearrangement, sequence reads were collapsed and filtered. For each sample, productive Simpson clonality was calculated as the square root of Simpson's diversity index across productive rearrangements. TCRdb took over this immuneACCESS table, retaining in-frame rearrangements with V and J assigned. Such tables are incomplete; in checked studies, under half of the missing clones stem from an unresolved V gene, and the remainder is unexplained. V and J calls and clone size come straight from that table; D and trimming were deduced from the DNA. This sample is represented by just over 300,000 clones; 65% to 90% of them were singletons. The ten largest clones take up around 4.6% of the sample.

Broader findings and caveats from the paper: How much clinical and demographic metadata was included differed by source and by participant, and the metadata was provided uncurated.

Enrolling through a virtual design, the prospective study's participants ranged in age from about 18 to 89 years and lived across approximately 25 United States geographic areas. In the prospective study, cohorts were assigned on the basis of participant-reported clinical history obtained from a screening survey and a study questionnaire. Recovered participants in ImmuneRACE Cohort 3 were defined as having two consecutive negative NP/OP PCR tests, clearance from a healthcare professional, or resolution of symptoms. In the prospective study, whole blood, serum and a nasopharyngeal or oropharyngeal swab were collected from each participant by mobile phlebotomists. Over a roughly two-month period, participants in the prospective study had the option of providing additional blood draws and questionnaires. Prospective study blood samples were shipped either frozen or at room temperature before DNA extraction.

The receptor's source is a man aged 30-40 years who had recovered from COVID-19. Sequenced input: PBMCs or T cells enriched from blood (not recorded which). The receptor chain draws on TRBV11-2 and TRBJ1-2; 8 junctional bases match TRBD1. The DNA sequence is given as TGTGCCAGCAGCTTAGGGCAGGGGGCCGGCTATGGCTACACCTTC. It translates as CASSLGQGAGYGYTF.